This T cell receptor beta chain was recorded in a study of blood T cell repertoires in COVID-19. About the study: COVID-19 samples, acute and convalescent, were from the United States, Italy and Spain. T cells, B-cell-depleted T cells, or PBMCs provided the cDNA or gDNA that served as material.

Germline CDR1 reads LGHNA; CDR2 reads YNFKEQ. This CDR3 is 19 amino acids long. With 0 bases clipped from V and 0 bases from J, the junction kept 11 bases outside the gene matches. Clones were read by immunoSEQ multiplex PCR, and TCRdb kept only the in-frame ones, dropping some. Altogether 43,000 or so clones are present, around 90% being singletons, with the ten largest covering approximately 8.9%. The receptor's source is a woman of 80 years or more with active COVID-19. The chain combines TRBV4-2 with TRBJ1-5; 7 nucleotides line up with TRBD1. Sequenced: peripheral blood. The CDR3 nucleotides read TGTGCCAGCAGCCAAGATCGACGACAGGGATTGTCTAGCAATCAGCCCCAGCATTTT. It is translated as CASSQDRRQGLSSNQPQHF.